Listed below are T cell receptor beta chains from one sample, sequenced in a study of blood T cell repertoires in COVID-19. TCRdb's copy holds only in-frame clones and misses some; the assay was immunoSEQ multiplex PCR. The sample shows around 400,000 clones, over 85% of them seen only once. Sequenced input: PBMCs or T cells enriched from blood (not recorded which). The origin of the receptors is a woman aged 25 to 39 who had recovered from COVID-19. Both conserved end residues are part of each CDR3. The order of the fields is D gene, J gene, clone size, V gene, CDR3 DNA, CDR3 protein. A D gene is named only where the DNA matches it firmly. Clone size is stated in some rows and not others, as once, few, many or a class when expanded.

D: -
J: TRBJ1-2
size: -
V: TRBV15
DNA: TGTGCCACCAGCAACCTGGGAGCCGGAGTTTTTGGCTACACCTTC
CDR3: CATSNLGAGVFGYTF

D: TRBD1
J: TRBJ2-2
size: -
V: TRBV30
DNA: TGTGCCTGGAGTCACGGACAGGGGAGCGGCGGGGAGCTGTTTTTT
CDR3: CAWSHGQGSGGELFF

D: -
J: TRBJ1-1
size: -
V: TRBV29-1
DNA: TGCAGCGTTGAAAACCGAGCGAACACTGAAGCTTTCTTT
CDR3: CSVENRANTEAFF

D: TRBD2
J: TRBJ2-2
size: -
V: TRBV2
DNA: TGTGCCAGCTTAGCGGGAGAGGCCGGGGAGCTGTTTTTT
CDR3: CASLAGEAGELFF

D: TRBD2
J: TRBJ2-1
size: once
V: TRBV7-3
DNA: TGTGCCAGCAGCTTCACGGGCGGGGGAGGCGATGAGCAGTTCTTC
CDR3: CASSFTGGGGDEQFF

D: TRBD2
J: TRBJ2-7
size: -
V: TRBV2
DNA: TGTGCCAGCAGTGGCGGACTAGCGGGGTCTGAGCAGTACTTC
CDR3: CASSGGLAGSEQYF

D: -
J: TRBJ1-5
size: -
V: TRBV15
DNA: TGTGCCACCAGCAGACTCGAGGAGCCCCAGCATTTT
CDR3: CATSRLEEPQHF

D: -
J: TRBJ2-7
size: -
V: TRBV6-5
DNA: TGTGCCAGCACCATGACGCGGGACTCCTACGAGCAGTACTTC
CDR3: CASTMTRDSYEQYF

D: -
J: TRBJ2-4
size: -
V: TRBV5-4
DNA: TGTGCCAGCAGCTTCCCTGGCACTGGGGGCAAGGACATTCAGTACTTC
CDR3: CASSFPGTGGKDIQYF

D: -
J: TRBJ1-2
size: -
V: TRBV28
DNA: TGTGCCAGCAGTTTGGAAGGCAGGAACTATGGCTACACCTTC
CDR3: CASSLEGRNYGYTF

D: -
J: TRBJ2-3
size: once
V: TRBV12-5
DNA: TGTGCTGCGGTGGAGGGGAGCACAGATACGCAGTATTTT
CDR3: CAAVEGSTDTQYF

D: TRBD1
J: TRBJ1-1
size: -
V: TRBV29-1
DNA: TGCAGTGGGACAGGGAACACTGAAGCTTTCTTT
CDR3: CSGTGNTEAFF

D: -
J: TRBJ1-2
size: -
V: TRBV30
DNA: TGTGCCTGGAGGGTACTTACAGGGTACTATGGCTACACCTTC
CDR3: CAWRVLTGYYGYTF

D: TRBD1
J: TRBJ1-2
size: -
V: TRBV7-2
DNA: TGTGCCAGCAGAACCGAACCCACAGGGGGCTTTGGCTACACCTTC
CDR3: CASRTEPTGGFGYTF

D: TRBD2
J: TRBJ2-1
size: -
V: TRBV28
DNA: TGTGCCAGCAGTTGGCGGGAGGGGCTCAATGAGCAGTTCTTC
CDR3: CASSWREGLNEQFF

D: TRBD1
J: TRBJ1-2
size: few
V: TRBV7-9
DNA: TGTGCCAGCAGCTTAGCGTCCGGGACAGCCTATGGCTACACCTTC
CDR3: CASSLASGTAYGYTF

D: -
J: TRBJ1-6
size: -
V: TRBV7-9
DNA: TGTGCCAGCAGCCCGTCGACAGGCGGTGGCTCACCCCTCCACTTT
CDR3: CASSPSTGGGSPLHF

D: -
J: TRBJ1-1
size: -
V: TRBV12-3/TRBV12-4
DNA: TGTGCCAGCGATTCGAGGGTCAGAGCTGAAGCTTTCTTT
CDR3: CASDSRVRAEAFF

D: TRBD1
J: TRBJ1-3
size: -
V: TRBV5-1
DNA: TGCGCCAGCAGTTTGGGTCCAGGGGGCTTTGGAAACACCATATATTTT
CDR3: CASSLGPGGFGNTIYF

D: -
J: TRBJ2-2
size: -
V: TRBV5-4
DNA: TGTGCCAGCAGCTTGTTTGGGAGCCGCGGGGAGCTGTTTTTT
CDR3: CASSLFGSRGELFF